The clone carrying this T cell receptor (beta chain) was seen only a few times. The data are from a study of beta chain features in type 1 diabetes. CDR1 and CDR2 (germline): SGHDT, YYEEEE. The CDR3 consists of 15 residues. The ends were cut back, 1 base at V and 5 bases at J, with 15 bases in the middle. Isolated RNA was reverse transcribed in full, so expressed TCRB transcripts were sequenced. The assay was immunoSEQ multiplex PCR, and TCRdb's table has in-frame clones only and misses some. The sample contains roughly 300,000 clones, approximately 8.2% of which appear only once. The sample taken for sequencing was central memory CD4+ T cells from blood. The chain joins TRBV5-6 to TRBJ1-1, with D tentatively TRBD1 (6 bases). The clonotype comes from a woman in her late teens or twenties in good health. For the CDR3, the DNA is TGTGCCAGCAGCTTGCCATCAGGGGTTATGACTGAAGCTTTCTTT. Translating it yields CASSLPSGVMTEAFF. Full variable domain (rest looked up from reference TRBV5-6 and TRBJ1-1): DAGVTQSPTHLIKTRGQQVTLRCSPKSGHDTVSWYQQALGQGPQFIFQYYEEEERQRGNFPDRFSGHQFPNYSSELNVNALLLGDSALYLCASSLPSGVMTEAFFGQGTRLTVV.